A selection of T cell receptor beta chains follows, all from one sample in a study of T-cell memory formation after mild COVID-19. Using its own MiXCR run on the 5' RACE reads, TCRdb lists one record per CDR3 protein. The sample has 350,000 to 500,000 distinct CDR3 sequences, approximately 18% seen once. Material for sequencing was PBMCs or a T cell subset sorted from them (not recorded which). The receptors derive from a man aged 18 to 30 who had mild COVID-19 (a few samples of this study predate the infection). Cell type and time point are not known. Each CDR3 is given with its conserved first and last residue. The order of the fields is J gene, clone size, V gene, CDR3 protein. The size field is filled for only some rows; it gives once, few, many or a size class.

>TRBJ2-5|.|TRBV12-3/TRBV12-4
CASSPTRLAVQETQYF
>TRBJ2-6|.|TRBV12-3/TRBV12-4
CASLSGAGANVLTF
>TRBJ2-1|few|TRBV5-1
CASSWTGAGEQFF
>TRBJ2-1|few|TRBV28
CASSNRQGLRWYNEQFF
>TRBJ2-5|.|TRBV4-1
CASSQDVRQREETQYF
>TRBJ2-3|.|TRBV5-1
CASSPLGNSADTQYF
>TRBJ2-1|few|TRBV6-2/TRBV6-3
CASVLAGGPDEQFF
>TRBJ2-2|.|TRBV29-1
CSVDPGGTGELFF
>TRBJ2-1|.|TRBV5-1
CASGGAGYSYNEQFF
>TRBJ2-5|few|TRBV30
CAWDRQGIQETQYF
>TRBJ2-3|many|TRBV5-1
CASSRGATDTQYF
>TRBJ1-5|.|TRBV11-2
CASSEQGGNQPQHF
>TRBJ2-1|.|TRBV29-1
CSVDFREQFF
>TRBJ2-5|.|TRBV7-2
CASSFSGSGVETQYF
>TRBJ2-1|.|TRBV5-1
CASSLAPGLQYNEQFF
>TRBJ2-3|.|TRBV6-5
CASTSKPASTGTSTDTQYF
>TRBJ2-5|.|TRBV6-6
CASSPRGGAAVETQYF
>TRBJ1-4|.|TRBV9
CASSVAPHSTNEKLFF
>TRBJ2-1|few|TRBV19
CASSRLAGASAYNEQFF
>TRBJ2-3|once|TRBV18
CASSPWDTLTDTQYF
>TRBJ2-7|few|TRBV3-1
CASSHATASYEQYF
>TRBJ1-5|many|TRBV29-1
CSVGGPYQPQHF
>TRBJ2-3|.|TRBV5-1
CASNPGQGTQYF
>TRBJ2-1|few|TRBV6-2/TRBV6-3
CASSPGTGTGNEQFF
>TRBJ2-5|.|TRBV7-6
CASSLAMGQGIETQYF
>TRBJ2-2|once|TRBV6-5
CASKGTAANTGELFF
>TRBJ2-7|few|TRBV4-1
CASSQSETYEQYF
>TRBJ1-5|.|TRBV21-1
CASSSPGGGYSNQPQHF
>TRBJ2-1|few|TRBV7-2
CASSLVQARTPQQFF
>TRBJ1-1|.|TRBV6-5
CASSYAIGMNTEAFF
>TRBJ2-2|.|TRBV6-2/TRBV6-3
CASSYPTGHNTGELFF
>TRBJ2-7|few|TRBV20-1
CSVPGLSGYEQYF
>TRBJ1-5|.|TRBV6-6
CATGGDRGLQPQHF
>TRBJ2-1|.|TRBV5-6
CASSLEERGGTWDEQFF
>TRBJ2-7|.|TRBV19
CASSTSGSYEQYF
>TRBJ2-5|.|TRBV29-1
CSGLLPQETQYF